This TCR beta chain is from a study of T cells in tuberculosis. Study-wide context: A South African cohort included IGRA-negative adolescents, latently infected IGRA-positive adolescents and adults with active tuberculosis.

Latent tuberculosis screening used tuberculin skin test and IGRA at entry. Unsorted cryopreserved PBMC were sequenced, averaging roughly 100,000 T cells per clinical donor. Here immunoSEQ multiplex PCR was the method, and the copy in TCRdb shows in-frame clones only, minus some. The sample yields 25,000 to 35,000 clones, around 95% seen once. The CDR3 runs 14 residues. Germline lookup yields CDR1 SGHDN and CDR2 FVKESK. V lost 4 bases and J 5 bases, leaving 15 bases between the germline ends. The chain links TRBV14 to TRBJ2-7, with D perhaps TRBD2 (5 bases). This clonotype originated in a donor aged 10-35 years with latent tuberculosis or without tuberculosis infection. Sequenced: PBMCs. CDR3 coding DNA: TGTGCCAGCAGCCGATCGGCGGGTTACCACGAGCAGTACTTC. Its translation: CASSRSAGYHEQYF.